Detailed here is one TCR beta chain. Its antigen is undetermined. The source of the sample is a study of T cells after yellow fever vaccination. At the level of the study: Preparing low-cell-number fractions relied on SMART-Seq v4 Ultra Low Input.

Study observations and caveats: In FACS-sorted repertoires, abundant clonotypes from the bulk population could appear as contaminants.

TCRdb recomputed calls from the 5' RACE reads with MiXCR, one row per CDR3 protein. This table has approximately 260,000 distinct CDR3 sequences, 10% to 15% appearing once. The germline CDR1 and CDR2 sequences are MNHNY and SVGAGI (reference sequence). The CDR3 is 13 amino acids. The V and J ends lost 6 bases and 7 bases respectively, with 15 bases between them. The clonotype was recovered from a man aged 30 to 39 who received the YFV17D yellow fever vaccine. This specimen was CD4+ T cells sorted from PBMCs, taken 45 days after the yellow fever booster vaccination. V is TRBV6-6 and J is TRBJ2-5; D is ambiguous. In DNA form, the CDR3 reads TGTGCCAGCAGGGCCGGATCCTCGGGGACCCAGTACTTC. This encodes CASRAGSSGTQYF.